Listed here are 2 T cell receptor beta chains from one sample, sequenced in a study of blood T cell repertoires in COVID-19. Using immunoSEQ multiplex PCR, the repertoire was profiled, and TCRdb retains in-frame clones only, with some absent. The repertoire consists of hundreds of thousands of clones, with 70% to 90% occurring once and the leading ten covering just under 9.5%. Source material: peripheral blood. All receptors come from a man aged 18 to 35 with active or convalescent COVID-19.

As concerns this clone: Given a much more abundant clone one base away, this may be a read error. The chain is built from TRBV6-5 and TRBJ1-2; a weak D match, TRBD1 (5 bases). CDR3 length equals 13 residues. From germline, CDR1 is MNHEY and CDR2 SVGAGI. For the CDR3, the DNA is TGTGCCAGCTACAGGATTTCGAACTATGGCTGCACCTTC. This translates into CASYRISNYGCTF.

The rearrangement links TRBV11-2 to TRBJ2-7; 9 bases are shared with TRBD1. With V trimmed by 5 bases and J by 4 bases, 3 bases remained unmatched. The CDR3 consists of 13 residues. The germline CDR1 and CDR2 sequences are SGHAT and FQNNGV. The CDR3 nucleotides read TGTGCCAGCAGCCCGGGACAGGGATACGAGCAGTACTTC. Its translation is CASSPGQGYEQYF.